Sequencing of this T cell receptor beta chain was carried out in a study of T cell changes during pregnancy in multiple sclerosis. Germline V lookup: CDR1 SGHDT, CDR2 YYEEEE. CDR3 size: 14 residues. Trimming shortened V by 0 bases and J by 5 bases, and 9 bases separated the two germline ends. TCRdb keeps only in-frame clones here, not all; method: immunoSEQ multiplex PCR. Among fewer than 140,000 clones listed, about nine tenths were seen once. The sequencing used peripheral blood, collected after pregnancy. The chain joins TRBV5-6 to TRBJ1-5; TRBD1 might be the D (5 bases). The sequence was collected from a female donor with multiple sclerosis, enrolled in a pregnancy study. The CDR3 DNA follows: TGTGCCAGCAGCTTGGAAGGGGTGGATCAGCCCCAGCATTTT. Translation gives CASSLEGVDQPQHF.